This TCR beta chain was retrieved from a study of radiotherapy plus CTLA-4 blockade in lung cancer. Study context: Approximately 18% of patients responded objectively, and around 32% achieved disease control.

Clones were sequenced by immunoSEQ multiplex PCR, and TCRdb holds only the in-frame ones, with some missing. The sample records around 99,000 clones, 88% being singletons. CTLA-4 blockade with ipilimumab, together with focal radiation, was given to patients with chemo-refractory metastatic non-small-cell lung cancer. Germline V gives CDR1 SGHRS, CDR2 YFSETQ. The CDR3 spans 13 residues. Trimming took off 4 bases at V and 1 base at J, with 8 bases between the two ends. This chain connects TRBV5-1 to TRBJ1-1; unclear D gene. The material sequenced was peripheral blood, taken from a patient treated with radiotherapy plus ipilimumab. This receptor was obtained from a human donor with non-small cell lung cancer that progressed on radiotherapy plus ipilimumab. The CDR3 region has the DNA TGCGCCAGCAGCATACGGGAGAACACTGAAGCTTTCTTT. Translation gives CASSIRENTEAFF.